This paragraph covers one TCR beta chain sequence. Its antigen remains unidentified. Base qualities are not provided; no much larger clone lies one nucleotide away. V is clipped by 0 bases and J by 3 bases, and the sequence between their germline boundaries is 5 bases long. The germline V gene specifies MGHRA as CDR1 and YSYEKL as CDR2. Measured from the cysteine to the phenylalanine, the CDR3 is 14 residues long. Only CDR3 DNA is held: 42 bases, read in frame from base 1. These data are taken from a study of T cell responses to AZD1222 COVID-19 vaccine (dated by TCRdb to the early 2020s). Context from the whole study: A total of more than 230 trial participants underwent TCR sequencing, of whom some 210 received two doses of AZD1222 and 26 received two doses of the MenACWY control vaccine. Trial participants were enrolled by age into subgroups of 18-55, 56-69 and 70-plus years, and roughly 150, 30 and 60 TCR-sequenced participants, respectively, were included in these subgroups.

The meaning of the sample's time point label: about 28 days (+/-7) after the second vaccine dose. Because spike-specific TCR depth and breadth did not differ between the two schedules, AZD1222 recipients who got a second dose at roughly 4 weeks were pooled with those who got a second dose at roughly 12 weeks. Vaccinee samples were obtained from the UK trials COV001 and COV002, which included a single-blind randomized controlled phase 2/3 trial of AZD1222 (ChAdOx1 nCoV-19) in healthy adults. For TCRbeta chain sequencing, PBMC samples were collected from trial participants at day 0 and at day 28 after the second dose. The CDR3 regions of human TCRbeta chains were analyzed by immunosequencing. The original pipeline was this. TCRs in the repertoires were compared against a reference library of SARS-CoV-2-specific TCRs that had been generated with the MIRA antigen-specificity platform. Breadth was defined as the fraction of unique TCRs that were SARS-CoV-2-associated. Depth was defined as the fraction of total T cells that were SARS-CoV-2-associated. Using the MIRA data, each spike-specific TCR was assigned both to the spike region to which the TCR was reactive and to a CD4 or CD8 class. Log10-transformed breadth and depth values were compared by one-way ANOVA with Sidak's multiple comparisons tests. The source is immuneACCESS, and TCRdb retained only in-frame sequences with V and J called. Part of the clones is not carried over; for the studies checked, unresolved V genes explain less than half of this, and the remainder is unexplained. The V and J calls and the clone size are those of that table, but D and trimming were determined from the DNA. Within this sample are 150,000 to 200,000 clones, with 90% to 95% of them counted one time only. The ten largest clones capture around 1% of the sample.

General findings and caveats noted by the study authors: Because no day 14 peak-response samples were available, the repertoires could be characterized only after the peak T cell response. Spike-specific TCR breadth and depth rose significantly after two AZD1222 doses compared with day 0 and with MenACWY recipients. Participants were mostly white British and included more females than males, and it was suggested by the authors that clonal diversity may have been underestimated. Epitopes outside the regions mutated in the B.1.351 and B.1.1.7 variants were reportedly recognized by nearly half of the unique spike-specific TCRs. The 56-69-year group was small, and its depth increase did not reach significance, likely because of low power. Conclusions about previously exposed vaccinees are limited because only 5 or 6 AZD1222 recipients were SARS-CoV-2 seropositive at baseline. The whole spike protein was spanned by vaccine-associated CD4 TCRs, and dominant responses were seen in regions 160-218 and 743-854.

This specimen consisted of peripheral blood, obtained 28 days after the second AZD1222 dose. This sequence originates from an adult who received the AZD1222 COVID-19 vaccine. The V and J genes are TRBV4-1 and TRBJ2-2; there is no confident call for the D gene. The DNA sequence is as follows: TGCGCCAGCAGCCAAGAATGGGACACCGGGGAGCTGTTTTTT. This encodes CASSQEWDTGELFF.